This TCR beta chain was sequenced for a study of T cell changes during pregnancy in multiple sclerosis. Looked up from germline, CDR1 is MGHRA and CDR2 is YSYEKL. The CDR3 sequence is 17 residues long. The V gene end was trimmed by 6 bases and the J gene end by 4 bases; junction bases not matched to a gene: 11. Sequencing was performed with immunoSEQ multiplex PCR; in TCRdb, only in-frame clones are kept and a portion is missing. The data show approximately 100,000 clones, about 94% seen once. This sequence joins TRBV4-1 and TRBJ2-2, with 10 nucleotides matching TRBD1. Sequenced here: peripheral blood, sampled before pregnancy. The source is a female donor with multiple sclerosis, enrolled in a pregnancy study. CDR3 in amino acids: CASRTPGQGKSTGELFF. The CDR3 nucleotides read TGCGCCAGCAGGACGCCGGGACAGGGGAAAAGCACCGGGGAGCTGTTTTTT.